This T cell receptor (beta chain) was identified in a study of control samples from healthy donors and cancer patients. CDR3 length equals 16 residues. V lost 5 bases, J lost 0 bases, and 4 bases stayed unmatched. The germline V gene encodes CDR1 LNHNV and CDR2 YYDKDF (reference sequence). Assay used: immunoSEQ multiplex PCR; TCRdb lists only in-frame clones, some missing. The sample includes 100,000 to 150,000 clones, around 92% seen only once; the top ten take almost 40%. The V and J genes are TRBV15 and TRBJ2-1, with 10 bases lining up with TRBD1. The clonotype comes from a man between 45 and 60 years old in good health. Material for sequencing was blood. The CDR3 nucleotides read TGTGCCACCAGCCGCCGACAGGGGGCCTCCTACAATGAGCAGTTCTTC. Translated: CATSRRQGASYNEQFF. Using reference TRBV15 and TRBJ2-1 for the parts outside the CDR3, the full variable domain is DAMVIQNPRYQVTQFGKPVTLSCSQTLNHNVMYWYQQKSSQAPKLLFHYYDKDFNNEADTPDNFQSRRPNTSFCFLDIRSPGLGDTAMYLCATSRRQGASYNEQFFGPGTRLTVL.